The 10 T cell receptor beta chains listed next were all sequenced from one sample in a study of T cells after yellow fever vaccination. TCRdb reprocessed the 5' RACE reads with MiXCR, giving one entry per CDR3 protein. Counted here are a few hundred thousand distinct CDR3 sequences, roughly 9.4% occurring once; the ten biggest clones make up roughly 18%. Sequencing was performed on PBMCs, taken on the day of the first yellow fever vaccination. These receptors came from a man aged 18-30 years who received the YFV17D yellow fever vaccine.

Here the CDR3 DNA reads TGTGCCAGCAAAGGGGAGGAGCTGTTTTTT. This sequence encodes CASKGEELFF. The gene calls are TRBV21-1 and TRBJ2-2; the table gives TRBD1 as D, unverified against the DNA. TRBV21-1 is noted as a pseudogene. The CDR3 extends over 10 amino acids.

V usage is TRBV6-2 or TRBV6-3 and J usage is TRBJ1-5, with 10 bases matching TRBD1. Per the germline V gene, CDR1 is MNHEY and CDR2 is SVGEGT. Trimming removed 1 base from V and 4 bases from J; junction bases left unmatched: 1. The CDR3 is 15 amino acids. The DNA of the CDR3 is TGTGCCAGCAGTTACTTGGGACAGGGGAATCAGCCCCAGCATTTT. It specifies CASSYLGQGNQPQHF.

This clonotype has more than one count but fewer than ten. The chain employs TRBV7-8 and TRBJ1-1, with D unresolved. Between the trimmed V and J ends, which lost 5 bases and 8 bases, there was a span of 12 bases. Germline V CDR1 and CDR2: SGHVS, FQNEAQ. The CDR3 has 12 residues. The CDR3 nucleotides read TGTGCCAGCAGCGGGTCGGTGAGCGAAGCTTTCTTT. Its protein is CASSGSVSEAFF. Supplemented by reference TRBV7-8 and TRBJ1-1, the full variable domain reads GAGVSQSPRYKVAKRGQDVALRCDPISGHVSLFWYQQALGQGPEFLTYFQNEAQLDKSGLPSDRFFAERPEGSVSTLKIQRTQQEDSAVYLCASSGSVSEAFFGQGTRLTVV.

The rearrangement joins TRBV6-2 or TRBV6-3 to TRBJ2-7; D might be TRBD1 or TRBD2, each matching 5 bases. V lost 2 bases and J lost 0, with 14 bases in between. The CDR3 runs to 16 residues. Germline V gene lookup returns CDR1 MNHEY and CDR2 SVGEGT. DNA of the CDR3: TGTGCCAGCAGTTACGGACGGGGCTGGAACTCCTACGAGCAGTACGTC. Amino acid sequence: CASSYGRGWNSYEQYV.

The chain employs TRBV5-6 and TRBJ1-2; no clear D. Trimming took 5 bases from V and 0 from J, leaving 11 bases between them. Germline CDR1 SGHDT, CDR2 YYEEEE. The CDR3 totals 14 residues. Written as DNA, the CDR3 is TGTGCCAGCAGTTATCTAACAGCTAACTATGGCTACACCTTC. This gives the protein CASSYLTANYGYTF.

At least ten counts were recorded for this clonotype. The J gene is TRBJ2-5, the V gene TRBV5-5; perhaps TRBD2 as D (6 bases). With 5 bases removed from V and 5 bases from J, the gap between germline ends came to 13 bases. Germline-derived CDR1 and CDR2 are SGHKS and YYEKEE (reference sequence). CDR3 length equals 13 residues. In nucleotides, the CDR3 is TGTGCCAGCAGGTTGACTAGTTGGGAGACCCAGTACTTC. It yields the protein CASRLTSWETQYF.

The rearrangement uses TRBV12-3 or TRBV12-4 and TRBJ2-2, with 9 nucleotides matching TRBD1. J gave up 1 base and V 1 base, and 10 bases lay outside the gene matches. This CDR3 contains 19 residues. CDR3: CASSLGSRTGAENTGELFF. For the CDR3, the DNA is TGTGCCAGCAGTTTAGGGTCAAGGACAGGGGCAGAGAACACCGGGGAGCTGTTTTTT.

With regard to this clonotype: A read error is possible here, since a much larger clone lies one base away. This chain uses TRBV4-1 with TRBJ2-7; 11 nucleotides line up with TRBD1. This CDR3 has 16 amino acids. The germline gives CDR1 MGHRA, CDR2 YSYEKL. The CDR3 reads CASGQEIGTGGYEQYF. CDR3 nucleotide sequence: TGCGCCAGCGGCCAAGAAATAGGGACAGGGGGCTACGAGCAGTACTTC.

This clonotype was observed a few times. The J gene is TRBJ2-7, the V gene TRBV25-1, with D maybe TRBD2 (5 bases). V was trimmed by 6 bases and J by 3 bases, leaving 15 bases between them. Germline assignment: CDR1 MGHDK and CDR2 SYGVNS. This CDR3 contains 14 residues. The CDR3 here is CASSWTGTLYEQYF. Here the CDR3 DNA reads TGTGCCAGCAGCTGGACGGGAACCCTCTACGAGCAGTACTTC.

Only a few counts were recorded for this clonotype. The rearrangement links TRBV7-6 to TRBJ1-2, with 8 bases matching TRBD1. Germline loops: CDR1 SGHVS, CDR2 FNYEAQ. CDR3 size: 17 residues. Germline trimming cut 1 base from V and 7 bases from J; bases unmatched to any gene: 14. CDR3 sequence (DNA): TGTGCCAGCAGCTTAGTTTCGTTGCAGGGGGCCAGTGGTGGCTACACCTTC. It yields the protein CASSLVSLQGASGGYTF.